This TCR beta chain was recorded in a study of early T cells in non-severe SARS-CoV-2 infection. Study-wide background: Alpha and beta chains were unpaired, from unsorted whole-blood bulk RNA. Study-level points and caveats: Private and CD4 specificities were missed by VDJdb matching, skewed to anti-spike CD8.

This clonotype has at least ten counts. Antigen specificity is unknown. Deletions cut 1 base from V and 7 bases from J, with 7 bases between. This CDR3 contains 13 residues. Germline V gene data show CDR1 as SGHVS and CDR2 as FQNEAQ. Attachment of unique molecular identifiers was made to individual cDNA molecules. TCRdb passed the 5' RACE reads through MiXCR, listing each CDR3 protein once. The sample yields 42,000 or so distinct CDR3 sequences, less than 6.5% seen once. The sample in question was whole blood, obtained at baseline. The genes are TRBV7-8 and TRBJ2-2, with D possibly TRBD2 on 5 matching bases. The TCR sequence derives from an adult who was a healthcare worker with PCR-confirmed SARS-CoV-2 infection or an uninfected control (not recorded which). DNA for the CDR3: TGTGCCAGCAGCTTAGAAGAGGGCGGGGAGCTGTTTTTT. It yields the protein CASSLEEGGELFF.